This T cell receptor beta chain derives from a study of shared clonotypes between healthy human individuals. The assay was immunoSEQ multiplex PCR, and TCRdb's table has in-frame clones only and misses some. This sample carries 400,000 to 600,000 clones, 90% to 97% of them seen once, and the ten largest clones take approximately 0.067%. The CDR3 spans 16 residues. Germline CDR1 is PRHDT and CDR2 is FYEKMQ (reference sequence). The source of this sequence is a woman in her thirties in good health. V usage is TRBV13 and J usage is TRBJ2-5, with 7 positions matching TRBD2. The DNA end is a closer match to TRBJ2-7, so the J assignment may be wrong. Sequencing used naive CD4+ T cells sorted from blood. Subset described: CD45RA+ positively selected. The CDR3 protein is CASSPPRLASGDEQYF. Written as DNA, the CDR3 is TGTGCCAGCAGCCCGCCCCGACTAGCTTCGGGGGACGAGCAGTACTTC.